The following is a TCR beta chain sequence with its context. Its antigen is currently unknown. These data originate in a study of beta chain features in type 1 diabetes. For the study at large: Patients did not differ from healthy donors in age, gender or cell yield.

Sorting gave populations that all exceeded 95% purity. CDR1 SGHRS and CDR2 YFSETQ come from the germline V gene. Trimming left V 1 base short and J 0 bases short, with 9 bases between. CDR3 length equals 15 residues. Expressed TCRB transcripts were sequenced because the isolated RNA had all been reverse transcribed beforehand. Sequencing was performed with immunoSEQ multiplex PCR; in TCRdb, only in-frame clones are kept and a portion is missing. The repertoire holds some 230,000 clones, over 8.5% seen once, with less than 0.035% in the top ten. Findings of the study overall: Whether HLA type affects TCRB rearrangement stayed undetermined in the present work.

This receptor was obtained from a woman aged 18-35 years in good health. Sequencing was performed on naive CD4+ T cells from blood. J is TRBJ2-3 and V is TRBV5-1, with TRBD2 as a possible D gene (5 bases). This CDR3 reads CASSLYGGSTDTQYF. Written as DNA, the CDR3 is TGCGCCAGCAGCTTGTATGGCGGGAGCACAGATACGCAGTATTTT.